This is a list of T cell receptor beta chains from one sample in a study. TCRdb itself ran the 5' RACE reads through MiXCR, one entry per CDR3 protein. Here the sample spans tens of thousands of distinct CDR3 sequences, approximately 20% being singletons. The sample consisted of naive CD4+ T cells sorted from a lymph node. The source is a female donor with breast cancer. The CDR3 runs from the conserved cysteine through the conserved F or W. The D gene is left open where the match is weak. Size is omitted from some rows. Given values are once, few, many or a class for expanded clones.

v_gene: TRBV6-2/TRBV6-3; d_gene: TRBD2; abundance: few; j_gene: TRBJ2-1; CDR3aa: CASLRPGLAMYEQFF; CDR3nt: TGTGCCAGCCTTCGTCCGGGACTAGCGATGTATGAGCAGTTCTTC
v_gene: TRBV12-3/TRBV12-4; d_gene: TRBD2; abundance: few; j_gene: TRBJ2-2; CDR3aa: CASSPLHWGGVSTGELFF; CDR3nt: TGTGCCAGCAGTCCGCTCCACTGGGGAGGGGTGAGCACCGGGGAGCTGTTTTTT
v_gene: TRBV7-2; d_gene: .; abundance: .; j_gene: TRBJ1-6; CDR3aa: CASSLSQSNNSPLHF; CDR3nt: TGTGCCAGCAGCTTAAGCCAATCTAATAATTCACCCCTCCACTTT
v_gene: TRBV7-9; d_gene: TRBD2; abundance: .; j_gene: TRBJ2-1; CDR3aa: CASSLRGGQFF; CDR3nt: TGTGCCAGCAGCCTCCGGGGGGGGCAGTTCTTC
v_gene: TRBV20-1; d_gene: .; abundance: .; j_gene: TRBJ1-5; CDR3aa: CSARARTSNQPQHF; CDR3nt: TGCAGTGCTAGAGCCCGCACTAGCAATCAGCCCCAGCATTTT
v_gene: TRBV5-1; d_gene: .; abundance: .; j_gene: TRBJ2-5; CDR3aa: CASSLGDPYREETQYF; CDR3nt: TGCGCCAGCAGCTTGGGAGACCCCTATCGGGAAGAGACCCAGTACTTC
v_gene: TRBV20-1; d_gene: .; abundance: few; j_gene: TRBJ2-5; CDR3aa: CSARDRRPQETQYF; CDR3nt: TGCAGTGCTAGAGATCGCAGGCCCCAAGAGACCCAGTACTTC
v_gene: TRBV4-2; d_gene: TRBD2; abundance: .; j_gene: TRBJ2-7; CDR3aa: CASSRSGGTYEQYF; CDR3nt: TGTGCCAGCAGTCGAAGCGGGGGAACCTACGAGCAGTACTTC
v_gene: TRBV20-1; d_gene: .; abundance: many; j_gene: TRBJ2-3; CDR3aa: CSAEKHTQYF; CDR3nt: TGCAGTGCGGAGAAACATACGCAGTATTTT
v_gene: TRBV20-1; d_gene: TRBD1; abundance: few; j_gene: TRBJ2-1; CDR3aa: CSVLSGTGLNNEQFF; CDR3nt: TGCAGTGTTTTATCCGGGACAGGGCTAAACAATGAGCAGTTCTTC
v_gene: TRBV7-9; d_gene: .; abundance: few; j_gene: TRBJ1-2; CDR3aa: CASSPGYGYTF; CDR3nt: TGTGCCAGCAGCCCCGGTTATGGCTACACCTTC
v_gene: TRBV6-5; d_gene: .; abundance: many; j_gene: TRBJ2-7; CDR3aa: CASSSSFYEQYF; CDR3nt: TGTGCCAGCAGCTCAAGTTTCTACGAGCAGTACTTC
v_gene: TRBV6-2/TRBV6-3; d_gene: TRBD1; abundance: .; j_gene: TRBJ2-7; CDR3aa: CASSLSPGWDRYGQYF; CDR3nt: TGTGCCAGCAGTTTGTCCCCCGGGTGGGACAGGTACGGGCAGTACTTC
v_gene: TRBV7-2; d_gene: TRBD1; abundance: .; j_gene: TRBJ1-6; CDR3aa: CASSLVGGQRGSPLHF; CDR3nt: TGTGCCAGCAGCTTAGTAGGGGGACAGAGAGGATCACCCCTCCACTTT
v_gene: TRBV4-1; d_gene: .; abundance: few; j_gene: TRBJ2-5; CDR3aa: CASSQTPGQRETQYF; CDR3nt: TGCGCCAGCAGCCAAACTCCGGGCCAAAGAGAGACCCAGTACTTC
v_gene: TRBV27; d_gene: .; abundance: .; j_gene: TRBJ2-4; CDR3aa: CATLAREVNIQYF; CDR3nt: TGTGCCACGCTAGCGCGCGAGGTGAACATTCAGTACTTC
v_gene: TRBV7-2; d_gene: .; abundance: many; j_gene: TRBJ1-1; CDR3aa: CASSLKSEAFF; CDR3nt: TGTGCCAGCAGCTTGAAGTCTGAAGCTTTCTTT
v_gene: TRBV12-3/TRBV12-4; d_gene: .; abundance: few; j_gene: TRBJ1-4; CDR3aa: CASRASSEKLFF; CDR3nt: TGTGCCAGCAGAGCCTCGAGTGAAAAACTGTTTTTT
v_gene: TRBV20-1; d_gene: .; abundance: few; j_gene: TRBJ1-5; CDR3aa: CSARPPQHNQPQHF; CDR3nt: TGCAGTGCTAGACCTCCACAACACAATCAGCCCCAGCATTTT
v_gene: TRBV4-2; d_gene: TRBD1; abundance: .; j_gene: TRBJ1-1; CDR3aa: CASSRTGQGRTEAFF; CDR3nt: TGTGCCAGCAGCCGAACCGGACAGGGCCGCACTGAAGCTTTCTTT
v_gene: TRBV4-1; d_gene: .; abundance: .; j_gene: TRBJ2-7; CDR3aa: CASSQVDLGFRGYYEQYF; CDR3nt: TGCGCCAGCAGCCAAGTAGACCTAGGCTTTAGGGGGTACTACGAGCAGTACTTC
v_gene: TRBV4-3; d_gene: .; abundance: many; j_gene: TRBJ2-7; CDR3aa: CASSPGRYYEQYF; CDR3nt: TGCGCCAGCAGCCCCGGGCGCTACTACGAGCAGTACTTC